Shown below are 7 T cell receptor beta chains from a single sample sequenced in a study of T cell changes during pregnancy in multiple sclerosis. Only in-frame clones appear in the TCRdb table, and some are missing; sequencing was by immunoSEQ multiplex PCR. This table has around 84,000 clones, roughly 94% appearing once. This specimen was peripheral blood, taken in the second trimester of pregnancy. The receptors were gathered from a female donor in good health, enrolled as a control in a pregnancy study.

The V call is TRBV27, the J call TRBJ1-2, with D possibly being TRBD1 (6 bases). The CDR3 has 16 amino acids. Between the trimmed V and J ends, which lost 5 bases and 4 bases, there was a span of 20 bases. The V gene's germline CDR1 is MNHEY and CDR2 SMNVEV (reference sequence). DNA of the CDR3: TGTGCCAGCAGTCCGAGTACAGGGCCCATCGGCTATGGCTACACCTTC. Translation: CASSPSTGPIGYGYTF.

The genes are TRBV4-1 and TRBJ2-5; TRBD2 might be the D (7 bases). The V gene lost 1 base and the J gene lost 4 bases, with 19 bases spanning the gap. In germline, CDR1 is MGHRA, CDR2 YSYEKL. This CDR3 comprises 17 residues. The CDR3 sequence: CASSQGTGGMRGETQYF. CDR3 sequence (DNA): TGCGCCAGCAGCCAAGGGACGGGGGGCATGAGGGGAGAGACCCAGTACTTC.

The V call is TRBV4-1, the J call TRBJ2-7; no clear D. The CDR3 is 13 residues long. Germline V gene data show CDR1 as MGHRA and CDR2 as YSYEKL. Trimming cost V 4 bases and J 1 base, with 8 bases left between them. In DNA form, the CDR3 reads TGCGCCAGCAGCCCGATCGGGTCCTACGAGCAGTACTTC. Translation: CASSPIGSYEQYF.

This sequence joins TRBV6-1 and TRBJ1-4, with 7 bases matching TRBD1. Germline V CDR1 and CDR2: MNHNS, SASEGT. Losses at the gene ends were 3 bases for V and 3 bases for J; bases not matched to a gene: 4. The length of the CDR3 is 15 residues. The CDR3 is CASSDEGAPNEKLFF. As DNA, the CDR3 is TGTGCCAGCAGTGATGAGGGGGCACCTAATGAAAAACTGTTTTTT.

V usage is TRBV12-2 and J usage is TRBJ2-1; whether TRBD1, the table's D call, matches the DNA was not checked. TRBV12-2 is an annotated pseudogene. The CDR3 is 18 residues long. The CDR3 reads CASRSPPDRFLSYNEQFF. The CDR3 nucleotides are TGTGCAAGTCGCTCCCCCCCAGACAGGTTCCTCTCCTACAATGAGCAGTTCTTC.

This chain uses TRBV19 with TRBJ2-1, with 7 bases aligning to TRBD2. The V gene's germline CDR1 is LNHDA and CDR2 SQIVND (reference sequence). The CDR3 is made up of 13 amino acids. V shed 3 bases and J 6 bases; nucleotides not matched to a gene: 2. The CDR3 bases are TGTGCCAGTAGTATTAGCGGGTCCAATGAGCAGTTCTTC. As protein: CASSISGSNEQFF.

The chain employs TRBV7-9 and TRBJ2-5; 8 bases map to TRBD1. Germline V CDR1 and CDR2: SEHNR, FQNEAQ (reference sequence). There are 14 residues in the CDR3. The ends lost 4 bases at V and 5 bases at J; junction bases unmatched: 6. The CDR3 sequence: CASSYTTGDETQYF. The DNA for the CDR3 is TGTGCCAGCAGCTATACGACAGGGGATGAGACCCAGTACTTC.